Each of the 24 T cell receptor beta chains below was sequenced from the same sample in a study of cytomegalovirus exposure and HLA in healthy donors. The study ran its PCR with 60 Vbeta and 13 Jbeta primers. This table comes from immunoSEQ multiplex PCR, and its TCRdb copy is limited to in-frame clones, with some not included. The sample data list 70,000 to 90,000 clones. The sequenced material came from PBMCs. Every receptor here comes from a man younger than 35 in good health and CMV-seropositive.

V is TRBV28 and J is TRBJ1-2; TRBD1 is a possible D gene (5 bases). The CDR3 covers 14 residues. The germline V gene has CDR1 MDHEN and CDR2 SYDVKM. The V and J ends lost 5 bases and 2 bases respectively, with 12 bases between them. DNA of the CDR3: TGTGCCAGCAGTCGAATGGACAACAACTATGGCTACACCTTC. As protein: CASSRMDNNYGYTF.

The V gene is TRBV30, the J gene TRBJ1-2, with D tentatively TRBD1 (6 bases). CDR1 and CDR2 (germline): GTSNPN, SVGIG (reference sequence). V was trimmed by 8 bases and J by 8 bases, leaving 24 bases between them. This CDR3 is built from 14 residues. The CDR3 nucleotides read TGTGCCCTGGAGGGGTTGGGGGGGGCTGGAGGCTACACCTTC. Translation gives CALEGLGGAGGYTF.

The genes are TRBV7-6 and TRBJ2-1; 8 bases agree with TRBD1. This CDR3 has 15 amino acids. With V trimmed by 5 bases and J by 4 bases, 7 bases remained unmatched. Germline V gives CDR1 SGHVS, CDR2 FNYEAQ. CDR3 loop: CASSGQGPWYNEQFF. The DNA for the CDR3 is TGTGCCAGCAGCGGACAGGGCCCTTGGTACAATGAGCAGTTCTTC.

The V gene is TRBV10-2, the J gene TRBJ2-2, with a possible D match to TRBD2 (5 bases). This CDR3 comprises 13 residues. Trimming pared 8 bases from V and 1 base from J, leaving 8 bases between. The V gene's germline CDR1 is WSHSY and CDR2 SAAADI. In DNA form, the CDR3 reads TGCGCCAGCGCGGCGGGGAACACCGGGGAGCTGTTTTTT. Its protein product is CASAAGNTGELFF.

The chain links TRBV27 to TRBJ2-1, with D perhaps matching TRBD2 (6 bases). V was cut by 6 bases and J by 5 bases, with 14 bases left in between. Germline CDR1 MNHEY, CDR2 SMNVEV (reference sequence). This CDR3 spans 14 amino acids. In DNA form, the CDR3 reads TGTGCCAGCAGACGGGGAGGCCCCAACAATGAGCAGTTCTTC. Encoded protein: CASRRGGPNNEQFF.

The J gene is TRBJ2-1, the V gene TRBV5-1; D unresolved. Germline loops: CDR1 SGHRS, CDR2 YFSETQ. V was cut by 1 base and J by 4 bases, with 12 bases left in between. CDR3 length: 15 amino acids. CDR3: CASSLIPRVYNEQFF. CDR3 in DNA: TGCGCCAGCAGCTTGATCCCAAGAGTATACAATGAGCAGTTCTTC.

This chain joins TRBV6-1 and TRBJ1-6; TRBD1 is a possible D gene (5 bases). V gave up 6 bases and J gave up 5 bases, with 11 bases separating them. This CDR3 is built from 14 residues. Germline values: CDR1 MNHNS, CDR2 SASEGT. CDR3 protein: CASSRATHNSPLHF. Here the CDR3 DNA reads TGTGCCAGCAGCAGGGCCACTCATAATTCACCCCTCCACTTT.

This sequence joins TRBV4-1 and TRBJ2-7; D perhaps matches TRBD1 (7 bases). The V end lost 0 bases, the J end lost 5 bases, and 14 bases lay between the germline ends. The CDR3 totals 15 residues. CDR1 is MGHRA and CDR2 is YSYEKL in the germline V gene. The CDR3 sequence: CASSQDRGVSDEQYF. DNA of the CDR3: TGCGCCAGCAGCCAAGACAGGGGGGTCTCTGACGAGCAGTACTTC.

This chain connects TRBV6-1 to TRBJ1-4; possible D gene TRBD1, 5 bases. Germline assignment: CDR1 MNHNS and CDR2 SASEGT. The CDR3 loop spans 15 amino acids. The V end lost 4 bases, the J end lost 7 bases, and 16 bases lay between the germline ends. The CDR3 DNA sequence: TGTGCCAGCAGTGCGAGACAGCCACCGGGTGAAAAACTGTTTTTT. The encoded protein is CASSARQPPGEKLFF.

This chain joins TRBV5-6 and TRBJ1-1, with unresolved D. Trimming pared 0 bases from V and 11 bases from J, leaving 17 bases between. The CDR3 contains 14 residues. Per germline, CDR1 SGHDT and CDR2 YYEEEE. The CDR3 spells CASSLGRATRRAFF. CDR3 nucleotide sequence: TGTGCCAGCAGCTTGGGGAGGGCCACACGGCGGGCTTTCTTT.

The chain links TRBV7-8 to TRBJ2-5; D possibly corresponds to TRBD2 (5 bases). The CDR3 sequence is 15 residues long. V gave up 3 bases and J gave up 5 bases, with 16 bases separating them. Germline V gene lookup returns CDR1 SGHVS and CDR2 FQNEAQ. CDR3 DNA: TGTGCCAGCAGCTTTATGAGGGTTCTTGGGGAGACCCAGTACTTC. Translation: CASSFMRVLGETQYF.

Here the CDR3 reads CASRDSPYEQYF. CDR3 sequence (DNA): TGTGCCAGCAGAGACAGTCCCTACGAGCAGTACTTC. The chain uses TRBV27 and TRBJ2-7; D may be TRBD1 (5 bases). The CDR3 consists of 12 residues. Trimming removed 6 bases from V and 2 bases from J, with 8 bases in between. Germline V gene lookup returns CDR1 MNHEY and CDR2 SMNVEV (reference sequence).

CDR3 residues: CASSGDRHNEQFF. DNA for the CDR3: TGTGCCAGCAGTGGGGACAGACACAATGAGCAGTTCTTC. V is TRBV2 and J is TRBJ2-1; 7 bases are shared with TRBD1. Germline lookup yields CDR1 SNHLY and CDR2 FYNNEI. The V gene end was trimmed by 4 bases and the J gene end by 5 bases; junction bases not matched to a gene: 2. The CDR3 extends over 13 amino acids.

The CDR3 nucleotides read TGTGCCAGCAGCTTTAGCTCCTACGAGCAGTACTTC. The encoded protein is CASSFSSYEQYF. The chain joins TRBV7-9 to TRBJ2-7; D not certain. V lost 3 bases, J lost 0 bases, and 3 bases lay in between. Germline V gene sequence: CDR1 SEHNR, CDR2 FQNEAQ (reference sequence). The CDR3 has 12 amino acids.

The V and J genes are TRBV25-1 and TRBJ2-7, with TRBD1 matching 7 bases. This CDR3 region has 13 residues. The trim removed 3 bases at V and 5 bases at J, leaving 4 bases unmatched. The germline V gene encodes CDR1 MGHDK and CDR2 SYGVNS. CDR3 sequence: CASSDRGFHEQYF. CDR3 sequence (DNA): TGTGCCAGCAGTGACAGGGGGTTCCACGAGCAGTACTTC.

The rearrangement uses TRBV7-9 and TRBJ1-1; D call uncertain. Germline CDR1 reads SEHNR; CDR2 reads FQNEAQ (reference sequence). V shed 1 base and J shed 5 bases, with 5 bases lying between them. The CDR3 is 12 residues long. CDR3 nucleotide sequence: TGTGCCAGCAGCTTAGGAGCGACTGAAGCTTTCTTT. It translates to CASSLGATEAFF.

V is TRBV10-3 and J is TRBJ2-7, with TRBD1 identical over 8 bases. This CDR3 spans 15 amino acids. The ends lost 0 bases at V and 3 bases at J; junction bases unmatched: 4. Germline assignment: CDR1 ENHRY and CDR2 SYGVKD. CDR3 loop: CAISESGDRSYEQYF. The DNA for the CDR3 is TGTGCCATCAGTGAGTCGGGGGACAGGAGCTACGAGCAGTACTTC.

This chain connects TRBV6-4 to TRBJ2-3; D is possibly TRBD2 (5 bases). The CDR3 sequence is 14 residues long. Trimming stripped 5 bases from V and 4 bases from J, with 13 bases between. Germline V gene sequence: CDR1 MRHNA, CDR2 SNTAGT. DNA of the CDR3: TGTGCCAGCAGTTACCGCGGAGGCTCAGATACGCAGTATTTT. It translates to CASSYRGGSDTQYF.

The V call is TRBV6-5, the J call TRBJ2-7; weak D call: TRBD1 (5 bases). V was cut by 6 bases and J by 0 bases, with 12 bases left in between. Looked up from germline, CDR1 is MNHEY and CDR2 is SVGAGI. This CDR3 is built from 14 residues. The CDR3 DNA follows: TGTGCCAGCAGCCGCTTAGGGGACTCCTACGAGCAGTACTTC. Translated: CASSRLGDSYEQYF.

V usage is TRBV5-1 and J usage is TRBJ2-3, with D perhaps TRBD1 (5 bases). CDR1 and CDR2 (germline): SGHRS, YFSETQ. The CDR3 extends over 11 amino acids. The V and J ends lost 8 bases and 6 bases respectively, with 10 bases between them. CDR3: CARHRPDTQYF. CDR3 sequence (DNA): TGCGCCAGACACAGGCCCGATACGCAGTATTTT.

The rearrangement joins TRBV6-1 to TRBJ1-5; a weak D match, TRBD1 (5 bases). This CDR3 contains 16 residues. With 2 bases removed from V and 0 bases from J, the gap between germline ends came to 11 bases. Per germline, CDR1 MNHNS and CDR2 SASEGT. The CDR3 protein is CASSEWGMYSNQPQHF. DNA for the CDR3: TGTGCCAGCAGTGAATGGGGCATGTATAGCAATCAGCCCCAGCATTTT.

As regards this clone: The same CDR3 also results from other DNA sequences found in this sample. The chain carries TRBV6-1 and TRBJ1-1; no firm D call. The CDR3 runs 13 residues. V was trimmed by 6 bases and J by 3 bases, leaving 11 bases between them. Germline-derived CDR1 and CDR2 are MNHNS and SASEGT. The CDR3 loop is CASRLSGDTEAFF. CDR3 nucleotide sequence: TGTGCCAGCAGGCTAAGCGGGGACACTGAAGCTTTCTTT.

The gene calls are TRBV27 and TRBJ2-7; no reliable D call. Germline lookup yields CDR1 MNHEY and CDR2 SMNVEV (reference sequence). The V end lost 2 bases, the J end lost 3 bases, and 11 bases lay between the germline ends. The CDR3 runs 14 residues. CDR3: CASSLGQASYEQYF. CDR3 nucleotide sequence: TGTGCCAGCAGTTTAGGGCAAGCAAGCTACGAGCAGTACTTC.

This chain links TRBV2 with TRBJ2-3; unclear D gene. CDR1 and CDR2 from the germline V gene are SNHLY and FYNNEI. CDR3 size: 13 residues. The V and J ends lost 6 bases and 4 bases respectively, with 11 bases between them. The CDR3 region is CASSLYGSDTQYF. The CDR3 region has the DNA TGTGCCAGCAGCCTCTACGGGTCAGATACGCAGTATTTT.